This T cell receptor (beta chain) derives from a study of T-cell reconstitution after alpha-beta-depleted transplantation in children. TCRbeta library preparation incorporated unique molecular identifiers. One entry per CDR3 protein, called by TCRdb with MiXCR from the PCR reads. The data hold a few hundred thousand distinct CDR3 sequences, with around 9.9% observed a single time. Here the sequenced sample was PBMCs from the stem cell graft donor, taken from the stem cell graft. The TCR sequence derives from a human donor who donated a stem cell graft to a child with acute myeloid leukemia.

The CDR3 protein is CASSFGQGEDTQYF. CDR3 DNA sequence: TGTGCCAGCAGCTTTGGACAGGGCGAGGATACGCAGTATTTT. The chain couples TRBV7-2 to TRBJ2-3; TRBD1 aligns across 8 bases. Germline V lookup: CDR1 SGHTA, CDR2 FQGNSA. Unmatched junction bases numbered 5, after V lost 3 bases and J lost 6 bases. The CDR3 length is 14 residues.